This TCR beta chain was captured in a study of cytomegalovirus exposure and HLA in healthy donors. Remarks on this clone: Antigen specificity is unknown.

The V gene end was trimmed by 3 bases and the J gene end by 9 bases; junction bases not matched to a gene: 10. Germline V gene lookup returns CDR1 SGDLS and CDR2 YYNGEE. CDR3 length: 16 amino acids. PCR amplification relied on 60 Vbeta primers (plus 13 Jbeta primers). Assay used: immunoSEQ multiplex PCR; TCRdb lists only in-frame clones, some missing. The table has 65,000 to 80,000 clones, approximately 72% seen once; the top ten hold around 9.3%. General study results and limits: Researchers reported in a later analysis that common viral pathogens appeared linked to several top clusters.

This rearrangement joins TRBV9 to TRBJ2-1; 12 bases fit TRBD1. The specimen sequenced was PBMCs. The TCR originated in a woman between 40 and 55 years old in good health and CMV-seropositive. This CDR3 reads CASSARSGTGGGEQFF. As DNA, the CDR3 is TGTGCCAGCAGCGCACGATCCGGGACAGGGGGCGGTGAGCAGTTCTTC.